A single sample is the source of the 8 T cell receptor beta chains below, sequenced in a study of regulatory T cells in long-lasting Graves disease (dated by TCRdb to 2020 to 2022). The library was made by multiplex PCR. Reads for this sample came from an Illumina HiSeq 4000. To build TCR beta libraries, CDR3 regions were amplified by Arm-PCR using iRepertoire HTBI primers. The public reads were quality trimmed at Q25 with fastp and then assembled into clones with MiXCR by TCRdb, keeping productive beta chains. Rows matching on CDR3 protein sequence are summarized as one entry with the most common DNA and genes. Within this sample are about 430,000 distinct CDR3 sequences, with about 21% of them counted one time only. Around 15% of the sample is held by the ten biggest clonotypes. Read against the paper, the sample's time point label means: persistent/refractory GD, antithyroid drugs over 5 years with positive TRAb. RNA was extracted from PBMCs in TRIzol for both TCR sequencing and RNA sequencing.

This specimen was peripheral blood mononuclear cells (PBMCs), taken when the disease was refractory, from a patient treated with antithyroid drugs. The receptors stem from a female donor with Graves disease.

This rearrangement joins TRBV11-2 to TRBJ2-7, with 9 bases aligning to TRBD1. CDR3 length: 15 residues. CDR1 and CDR2 from the germline V gene are SGHAT and FQNNGV. V shed 4 bases and J 5 bases; nucleotides not matched to a gene: 9. The CDR3: CASSSPHRGLDEQYF. The CDR3 DNA is TGTGCCAGCAGCTCCCCACACAGGGGGCTCGACGAGCAGTACTTC.

This clonotype was seen only a few times. The rearrangement joins TRBV19 to TRBJ1-2; D is unresolved. The V gene's germline CDR1 is LNHDA and CDR2 SQIVND (reference sequence). V was clipped by 1 base and J by 8 bases, with 14 bases between them. The CDR3 consists of 14 residues. CDR3 residues: CASSIARWSRGYTF. The CDR3 nucleotides read TGTGCCAGTAGTATAGCCCGGTGGTCACGGGGCTACACCTTC.

This clonotype appeared many times. CDR3 sequence (DNA): TGTGCCAGCAGCTTGGGCACCGGGACAGGGTTTTGGTACTTC. Amino acids: CASSLGTGTGFWYF. The rearrangement joins TRBV7-9 to TRBJ2-7; 9 bases are shared with TRBD1. Per germline, CDR1 SEHNR and CDR2 FQNEAQ (reference sequence). Trimming took 3 bases from V and 12 from J; bases not matched to a gene: 12. The CDR3 is made up of 14 amino acids.

CDR3 loop: CASSSTLSEQYF. The CDR3 DNA is TGTGCCAGCAGTTCCACATTAAGCGAGCAGTACTTC. The V and J genes are TRBV27 and TRBJ2-7; D gene uncertain. Per the germline V gene, CDR1 is MNHEY and CDR2 is SMNVEV (reference sequence). The CDR3 is made up of 12 amino acids. V was pared by 4 bases and J by 6 bases, with 10 bases between.

In its sample, this clonotype was seen a few times. The chain joins TRBV5-1 to TRBJ1-1; D gene uncertain. The ends were cut back, 0 bases at V and 3 bases at J, with 12 bases in the middle. This CDR3 contains 15 residues. Germline-derived CDR1 and CDR2 are SGHRS and YFSETQ. Here the CDR3 reads CASSLVSSLYTEAFF. Here the CDR3 DNA reads TGCGCCAGCAGCTTGGTCTCCAGCCTGTACACTGAAGCTTTCTTT.

This clonotype has at least ten counts. The rearrangement links TRBV12-3 or TRBV12-4 to TRBJ2-7, with 9 bases fitting TRBD1. This CDR3 is 15 amino acids long. Trimming cost V 2 bases and J 1 base; bases outside gene matches: 3. The CDR3 DNA sequence: TGTGCCAGCAGTTTAATCGGGACAGGGTCCTACGAGCAGTACTTC. Translating gives CASSLIGTGSYEQYF.

This chain links TRBV6-2 or TRBV6-3 with TRBJ2-7; D is perhaps TRBD2 (5 bases). V was shortened by 5 bases and J by 4 bases, with 12 bases between the two germline ends. CDR1 is MNHEY and CDR2 is SVGEGT in the germline V gene. The CDR3 totals 13 residues. Written as DNA, the CDR3 is TGTGCCAGCAGTGAAGCGGTCCATTACGAGCAGTACTTC. Translated, it gives CASSEAVHYEQYF.

The sample holds many counts of this clonotype. V is TRBV5-5 and J is TRBJ2-7; 8 bases map to TRBD1. Germline CDR1 reads SGHKS; CDR2 reads YYEKEE (reference sequence). The CDR3 is made up of 15 amino acids. After removal of 4 bases from V and 5 bases from J, the junction contained 11 bases not matched to a gene. CDR3 region: CASSPWTGKTDEQYF. In DNA, the CDR3 is TGTGCCAGCAGCCCCTGGACAGGGAAAACCGACGAGCAGTACTTC.